One sample yielded the 30 T cell receptor beta chains listed below, sequenced in a study of cytomegalovirus exposure and HLA in healthy donors. Use of 60 Vbeta and 13 Jbeta primers characterized the PCR. Produced via immunoSEQ multiplex PCR; TCRdb's table is partial and in-frame only. The sample yields 80,000 to 100,000 clones, roughly 70% seen once. Sequenced input: PBMCs. These receptors were obtained from a man aged 45-65 years in good health and CMV-seronegative.

This clone was seen more than once but under ten times. The genes are TRBV6-6 and TRBJ1-2, with 9 nucleotides matching TRBD1. V lost 5 bases and J lost 6; bases outside the gene matches: 7. This CDR3 spans 14 amino acids. Germline V gives CDR1 MNHNY, CDR2 SVGAGI (reference sequence). The CDR3 nucleotides read TGTGCCAGCAGTCGTGACAGGGGGACGGATGGCTACACCTTC. Protein: CASSRDRGTDGYTF.

The V call is TRBV7-2, the J call TRBJ2-7; 7 nucleotides match TRBD1. J gave up 4 bases and V 5 bases, and 5 bases lay outside the gene matches. In germline, CDR1 is SGHTA, CDR2 FQGNSA. The CDR3 runs to 13 residues. CDR3 residues: CASSGWTGYEQYF. The CDR3 DNA sequence: TGTGCCAGCAGCGGGTGGACAGGTTACGAGCAGTACTTC.

The chain employs TRBV5-1 and TRBJ2-5; TRBD2 matches at 8 bases. The CDR3 covers 15 residues. V dropped 4 bases and J dropped 6; count of bases not matched to a gene: 11. Germline lookup yields CDR1 SGHRS and CDR2 YFSETQ. CDR3 loop: CASSPRAREVKTQYF. In nucleotides, the CDR3 is TGCGCCAGCAGCCCGCGGGCGCGGGAGGTTAAGACCCAGTACTTC.

This chain joins TRBV11-2 and TRBJ2-7; 8 bases fit TRBD1. The CDR3 length is 14 residues. V dropped 1 base and J dropped 5; count of bases not matched to a gene: 4. Germline V gene lookup returns CDR1 SGHAT and CDR2 FQNNGV. The CDR3 region has the DNA TGTGCCAGCAGCTTAGTGGCAGGGGGCAACGAGCAGTACTTC. The encoded protein is CASSLVAGGNEQYF. Filled out from reference TRBV11-2 and TRBJ2-7, the complete variable domain reads EAGVAQSPRYKIIEKRQSVAFWCNPISGHATLYWYQQILGQGPKLLIQFQNNGVVDDSQLPKDRFSAERLKGVDSTLKIQPAKLEDSAVYLCASSLVAGGNEQYFGPGTRLTVT.

The gene calls are TRBV29-1 and TRBJ1-1; 11 positions match TRBD1. The germline V gene has CDR1 SQVTM and CDR2 ANQGSEA. The CDR3 sequence is 15 residues long. V dropped 0 bases and J dropped 4; count of bases not matched to a gene: 4. CDR3 region: CSVEDSGTGGTEAFF. The CDR3, as DNA: TGCAGCGTTGAAGATTCCGGGACAGGGGGCACTGAAGCTTTCTTT.

In this sample, this clone turned up a few times. The V call is TRBV5-5, the J call TRBJ2-7; 10 bases fit TRBD2. The CDR3 is 16 residues long. Trimming took 3 bases from V and 7 from J; bases not matched to a gene: 13. CDR1 and CDR2 (germline): SGHKS, YYEKEE (reference sequence). CDR3 amino acids: CASSCPPKREGWEQYF. CDR3 coding DNA: TGTGCCAGCAGCTGTCCTCCCAAGCGGGAGGGGTGGGAGCAGTACTTC.

The J gene is TRBJ2-5, the V gene TRBV18; TRBD1 agrees at 7 bases. The end of the DNA is better explained by TRBJ2-7, so the J call may be wrong. The germline V gene encodes CDR1 KGHSH and CDR2 LQKENI. The CDR3 length is 15 residues. CDR3 DNA: TGTGCCAGCTCACCGGGACAGAGAATGGGGTACGAGCAGTACTTC. It is translated as CASSPGQRMGYEQYF.

This rearrangement joins TRBV10-3 to TRBJ2-2; 12 bases are shared with TRBD1. This CDR3 has 15 amino acids. Germline V gene sequence: CDR1 ENHRY, CDR2 SYGVKD. V shed 11 bases, J shed 7 bases, and the junction held 11 bases outside the gene matches. DNA for the CDR3: TGTGCCTTGCTCCGGGACAGGGGGCGAAACGGGGAGCTGTTTTTT. Its protein is CALLRDRGRNGELFF.

The chain carries TRBV11-2 and TRBJ2-7; 8 bases are shared with TRBD2. The CDR3 has 14 amino acids. The V gene's germline CDR1 is SGHAT and CDR2 FQNNGV. V dropped 1 base and J dropped 4; count of bases not matched to a gene: 3. The CDR3: CASSLAGGIYEQYF. The CDR3 nucleotides read TGTGCCAGCAGCTTAGCGGGAGGGATATACGAGCAGTACTTC.

In its sample, this clone was seen once. This chain uses TRBV9 with TRBJ2-2; D is possibly TRBD2 (6 bases). The V gene lost 5 bases and the J gene lost 3 bases, with 11 bases spanning the gap. This CDR3 spans 14 amino acids. The V gene's germline CDR1 is SGDLS and CDR2 YYNGEE. CDR3 bases: TGTGCCAGCAGAAACGGGACTTACACCGGGGAGCTGTTTTTT. As protein: CASRNGTYTGELFF.

The chain couples TRBV5-1 to TRBJ1-2, with 8 bases lining up with TRBD1. Germline assignment: CDR1 SGHRS and CDR2 YFSETQ. Germline trimming cut 1 base from V and 2 bases from J; bases unmatched to any gene: 1. The CDR3 sequence is 14 residues long. The CDR3 is CASSLRQGNYGYTF. The CDR3 DNA reads TGCGCCAGCAGCTTGAGACAGGGGAACTATGGCTACACCTTC.

This clone was detected only a few times. This chain joins TRBV4-1 and TRBJ1-1; D is unclear. The CDR3 totals 14 residues. V lost 5 bases to trimming and J lost 1 base, with 11 bases between them. The germline gives CDR1 MGHRA, CDR2 YSYEKL. The CDR3 spells CASSSGPQNTEAFF. For the CDR3, the DNA is TGCGCCAGCAGCTCTGGGCCCCAGAACACTGAAGCTTTCTTT.

This clone has only one observation. The V call is TRBV27, the J call TRBJ2-7, with 8 bases aligning to TRBD1. J lost 1 base, V lost 5 bases, and 4 bases had no gene match. The CDR3 sequence is 14 residues long. Looked up from germline, CDR1 is MNHEY and CDR2 is SMNVEV (reference sequence). The DNA of the CDR3 is TGTGCCAGCAGTCCGTGGGACAGGTCCTACGAGCAGTACTTC. This codes for CASSPWDRSYEQYF.

This rearrangement joins TRBV5-5 to TRBJ1-5, with a weak D call TRBD1 (6 bases). Germline lookup yields CDR1 SGHKS and CDR2 YYEKEE (reference sequence). This CDR3 contains 14 residues. Trimming removed 0 bases at V and 7 bases at J, with 11 bases between. The CDR3 DNA sequence: TGTGCCAGCAGCTTGGGGGGGCCAAGACAGCCCCAGCATTTT. Protein sequence: CASSLGGPRQPQHF.

The chain carries TRBV12-2 and TRBJ1-3; no DNA check was done on the table's D call, TRBD1. TRBV12-2 is a pseudogene locus. CDR3 length equals 20 residues. In DNA form, the CDR3 reads TGTGCAAGTCGCCTAGCCGGGACAGGGATTATCGAGGGCTCTGGAAACACCATATATTTT. It codes for CASRLAGTGIIEGSGNTIYF.

This sequence joins TRBV7-2 and TRBJ1-6; 7 bases line up with TRBD1. In germline, CDR1 is SGHTA, CDR2 FQGNSA. The CDR3 contains 15 residues. Trimming cost V 5 bases and J 7 bases; bases outside gene matches: 8. Here the CDR3 DNA reads TGTGCCAGCAGCCCTACAGGGGTCTGGAATTCACCCCTCCACTTT. This codes for CASSPTGVWNSPLHF.

The rearrangement uses TRBV9 and TRBJ2-2, with TRBD1 matching 12 bases. The CDR3 has 16 residues. With 3 bases clipped from V and 5 bases from J, the junction kept 5 bases outside the gene matches. Looked up from germline, CDR1 is SGDLS and CDR2 is YYNGEE. The CDR3: CASSGGDRGHTGELFF. DNA for the CDR3: TGTGCCAGCAGCGGTGGGGACAGGGGGCATACCGGGGAGCTGTTTTTT.

V usage is TRBV27 and J usage is TRBJ2-7, with D perhaps matching TRBD2 (5 bases). The CDR3 is 13 residues long. V was clipped by 2 bases and J by 2 bases, with 7 bases between them. Germline values: CDR1 MNHEY, CDR2 SMNVEV (reference sequence). CDR3 loop: CASSLLGAYEQYF. Written as DNA, the CDR3 is TGTGCCAGCAGTTTACTGGGAGCCTACGAGCAGTACTTC.

This chain uses TRBV29-1 with TRBJ1-4; D ambiguous. V was pared by 2 bases and J by 10 bases, with 8 bases between. The V gene's germline CDR1 is SQVTM and CDR2 ANQGSEA. The CDR3 spans 11 residues. The CDR3 bases are TGCAGCGTTGAATCGGCAGGAAAACTGTTTTTT. As protein: CSVESAGKLFF.

V and J are TRBV4-1 and TRBJ2-2; tentative D call: TRBD1 (6 bases). Germline CDR1 and CDR2: MGHRA and YSYEKL. With 0 bases removed from V and 0 bases from J, the gap between germline ends came to 11 bases. The CDR3 is 17 residues long. CDR3 bases: TGCGCCAGCAGCCAAGAAAAAGGACAGTCGAACACCGGGGAGCTGTTTTTT. This codes for CASSQEKGQSNTGELFF.

The chain uses TRBV25-1 and TRBJ1-6; D is undetermined. Per germline, CDR1 MGHDK and CDR2 SYGVNS. V gave up 4 bases and J gave up 13 bases, with 14 bases separating them. The CDR3 runs 13 residues. CDR3 residues: CASSGGRFGPLHF. CDR3 nucleotide sequence: TGTGCCAGCAGTGGCGGTAGGTTTGGGCCCCTCCACTTT.

The chain combines TRBV27 with TRBJ1-5, with 9 bases fitting TRBD1. Germline trimming cut 2 bases from V and 7 bases from J; bases unmatched to any gene: 3. CDR1 is MNHEY and CDR2 is SMNVEV in the germline V gene (reference sequence). This CDR3 has 14 residues. The CDR3 region has the DNA TGTGCCAGCAGTTTACGGACAGGGGCGCAGCCCCAGCATTTT. Encoded protein: CASSLRTGAQPQHF.

The chain couples TRBV27 to TRBJ1-2, with D unresolved. Germline V lookup: CDR1 MNHEY, CDR2 SMNVEV (reference sequence). The CDR3 sequence is 12 residues long. V was shortened by 3 bases and J by 4 bases, with 6 bases between the two germline ends. The CDR3 sequence: CASSFNGYGYTF. CDR3 nucleotides: TGTGCCAGCAGTTTTAACGGCTATGGCTACACCTTC.

The chain couples TRBV7-6 to TRBJ2-2, with D possibly matching TRBD1 (6 bases). Trimming stripped 5 bases from V and 2 bases from J, with 15 bases between. The CDR3 covers 16 residues. Looked up from germline, CDR1 is SGHVS and CDR2 is FNYEAQ. DNA for the CDR3: TGTGCCAGCAGCGTCCGGACAGACGCAAACACCGGGGAGCTGTTTTTT. Translated, it gives CASSVRTDANTGELFF.

The CDR3 DNA reads as TGTGCCACCTCCTATGGTAGGGGGATAATCGAGACCCAGTACTTC. Amino acid sequence: CATSYGRGIIETQYF. The chain uses TRBV28 and TRBJ2-5, with D maybe TRBD1 (6 bases). Trimming took off 10 bases at V and 5 bases at J, with 23 bases between the two ends. This CDR3 is built from 15 residues. CDR1 is MDHEN, CDR2 SYDVKM, per germline.

The chain couples TRBV4-1 to TRBJ2-7, with TRBD2 matching 12 bases. Germline trimming cut 4 bases from V and 7 bases from J; bases unmatched to any gene: 11. This CDR3 is built from 16 residues. The V gene's germline CDR1 is MGHRA and CDR2 YSYEKL. The CDR3 spells CASSLKTPSGRDEQYF. The CDR3 nucleotides read TGCGCCAGCAGCCTTAAGACGCCTAGCGGGAGGGATGAGCAGTACTTC.

This chain connects TRBV4-1 to TRBJ2-1; TRBD2 is a possible D gene (5 bases). Between the trimmed V and J ends, which lost 3 bases and 8 bases, there was a span of 11 bases. The length of the CDR3 is 13 residues. The germline V gene has CDR1 MGHRA and CDR2 YSYEKL. CDR3 bases: TGCGCCAGCAGCCAGACTAAATTCTATGAGCAGTTCTTC. It specifies CASSQTKFYEQFF.

This clone was seen just once. The germline gene is not matched at one end of the junction; a read error may be the cause. V gene TRBV6-5 combines with J gene TRBJ2-7; 11 bases align to TRBD1. Germline values: CDR1 MNHEY, CDR2 SVGAGI. The CDR3 is 14 residues long. The CDR3 sequence: CASNYGQGAVEQYF. In DNA form, the CDR3 reads TGTGCCAGCAATTACGGACAGGGGGCTGTCGAGCAGTACTTC.

This clone came up once. V usage is TRBV6-1 and J usage is TRBJ1-6; tentative D call: TRBD1 (6 bases). V was clipped by 4 bases and J by 13 bases, with 20 bases between them. Looked up from germline, CDR1 is MNHNS and CDR2 is SASEGT. This CDR3 contains 15 residues. The CDR3 loop is CASSASGGQFNPLHF. CDR3 coding DNA: TGTGCCAGCAGTGCCTCAGGTGGACAGTTTAACCCCCTCCACTTT.

The gene calls are TRBV19 and TRBJ1-2; 7 positions agree with TRBD1. This CDR3 has 13 residues. Per germline, CDR1 LNHDA and CDR2 SQIVND (reference sequence). V dropped 4 bases and J dropped 3; count of bases not matched to a gene: 2. In DNA, the CDR3 is TGTGCCAGTAGTACTGACAGGGACTATGGCTACACCTTC. Its translation is CASSTDRDYGYTF.